A selection of T cell receptor beta chains follows, all from one sample in a study of T cells in Graves' hyperthyroidism and ophthalmopathy. TCRdb ran MiXCR on the multiplex PCR reads and lists one entry per CDR3 protein. The table shows a few hundred thousand distinct CDR3 sequences, with more than 15% occurring only once. Sequenced material: blood. The origin of the receptors is a woman in her twenties or thirties with Graves' hyperthyroidism. The CDR3 runs from the conserved cysteine through the conserved F or W. The order of the fields is CDR3 length, V gene, J gene, clone size, D gene, CDR3 DNA, CDR3 protein. D genes are given only for firm matches. Some rows mark clone size as missing; the rest say once, few, many or name a class of expanded clone.

>15|TRBV12-3/TRBV12-4|TRBJ2-7|few|TRBD1
TGTGCCAGCAGTAGAGAGGACAGGGGGAGTTTCGAGCAGTACTTC
CASSREDRGSFEQYF
>13|TRBV7-2|TRBJ1-5|-|-
TGTGCCAGCAGCTCCGGGGATTATCAGCCCCAGCATTTT
CASSSGDYQPQHF
>16|TRBV27|TRBJ2-1|many|-
TGTGCCAGCAGTTTATCGAGCCATTCCTTAGGCAATGAGCAGTTCTTC
CASSLSSHSLGNEQFF
>13|TRBV20-1|TRBJ1-3|many|-
TGCAGTGCCAGACCCGAGGGCGGAAACACCATATATTTT
CSARPEGGNTIYF
>14|TRBV20-1|TRBJ2-2|-|-
TGCAGTGCTGCTCGGGTCAGTAACACCGGGGAGCTGTTTTTT
CSAARVSNTGELFF
>12|TRBV20-1|TRBJ1-1|many|TRBD1
TGCAGTGCGAGCGGGGACAGGAGAGAAGCTTTCTTT
CSASGDRREAFF
>14|TRBV30|TRBJ2-5|many|TRBD2
TGTGCCGGCACCCAAACTAGCGCCGGGGAGACCCAGTACTTC
CAGTQTSAGETQYF
>14|TRBV28|TRBJ1-4|many|-
TGTGCCAGCAGTTCAGGAGCAACTAATGAAAAACTGTTTTTT
CASSSGATNEKLFF
>15|TRBV11-3|TRBJ2-1|few|TRBD1
TGTGCCAGCAGCTTATCAGGGGGTGCCTACAATGAGCAGTTCTTC
CASSLSGGAYNEQFF
>14|TRBV5-4|TRBJ2-1|-|TRBD1
TGTGCCAGCAGGGGGGACAGGGTTTACAATGAGCAGTTCTTC
CASRGDRVYNEQFF
>15|TRBV11-1|TRBJ2-2|few|-
TGTGCCAGCAGCTCAACCGGGGCTCACACCGGGGAGCTGTTTTTT
CASSSTGAHTGELFF
>15|TRBV28|TRBJ1-1|many|-
TGTGCCAGCAGTCTAACGGGGGGGGGGGACACTGAAGCTTTCTTT
CASSLTGGGDTEAFF
>17|TRBV7-9|TRBJ2-7|-|TRBD2
TGTGCCAGCAGGCAAACTAGCGGGAAGGAAAACTCCTACGAGCAGTACTTC
CASRQTSGKENSYEQYF
>15|TRBV11-2|TRBJ2-7|many|TRBD2
TGTGCCAGCAGCATAGGACTAGCGGGAGCGAACGAGCAGTACTTC
CASSIGLAGANEQYF
>15|TRBV7-3|TRBJ2-1|-|TRBD1
TGTGCCAGCAGCGACTCACCGGGACAGTACAATGAGCAGTTCTTC
CASSDSPGQYNEQFF
>14|TRBV6-2/TRBV6-3|TRBJ1-2|few|-
TGTGCCAGCATGGGGCCGGGACGATTCTATGGCTACACCTTC
CASMGPGRFYGYTF
>14|TRBV28|TRBJ1-1|many|-
TGTGCCAGCAGTTTAGGCAGGGCAGGCACTGAAGCTTTCTTT
CASSLGRAGTEAFF
>15|TRBV11-2|TRBJ2-1|many|TRBD2
TGTGCCAGCAGCGTCTCTGGTGCGGGGGGAAATGAGCAGTTCTTC
CASSVSGAGGNEQFF
>13|TRBV6-2/TRBV6-3|TRBJ2-7|many|-
TGTGCCAGCAGTTACGGACAGACCTACGAGCAGTACTTC
CASSYGQTYEQYF
>18|TRBV20-1|TRBJ2-7|many|TRBD2
TGCAGTGCTAAAGTGACTAGCGGGAGGGCCCCTCGGCCCTACGAGCAGTACTTC
CSAKVTSGRAPRPYEQYF
>14|TRBV27|TRBJ2-7|many|TRBD1
TGTGCCAGCAGTCCCCGGACAGGGATGCACGAGCAGTACTTC
CASSPRTGMHEQYF
>17|TRBV7-9|TRBJ2-2|few|TRBD2
TGTGCCAGCAGCGCCAGGACTAGCGGGAGGTCAACCGGGGAGCTGTTTTTT
CASSARTSGRSTGELFF
>15|TRBV20-1|TRBJ2-3|many|TRBD2
TGCAGTGCTTCGAGCGGGAGGGAAAGCACAGATACGCAGTATTTT
CSASSGRESTDTQYF
>17|TRBV4-3|TRBJ2-7|-|TRBD2
TGCGCCAGCAGCTTTTCTCTAGCGGGAGGAGGACGGGGCGAGCAGTACTTC
CASSFSLAGGGRGEQYF
>14|TRBV7-9|TRBJ2-1|few|-
TGTGCCAGCAGCTTCCCTTTTGGAGGGGATGAGCAGTTCTTC
CASSFPFGGDEQFF
>14|TRBV6-1|TRBJ2-1|many|-
TGTGCCAGCAGAAGAAATCAGGGTTTCAATGAGCAGTTCTTC
CASRRNQGFNEQFF
>14|TRBV14|TRBJ1-6|few|-
TGTGCCAGCAGCTATGGACCGACTAATTCACCCCTCCACTTT
CASSYGPTNSPLHF
>17|TRBV9|TRBJ2-1|few|TRBD2
TGTGCCAGCAGCGGAGCGGGAGGGCCACTTAGCTACAATGAGCAGTTCTTC
CASSGAGGPLSYNEQFF
>14|TRBV25-1|TRBJ1-4|-|-
TGTGCCAGCAGCGATTCTGCAACTATTGAAAAACTGTTTTTT
CASSDSATIEKLFF
>15|TRBV20-1|TRBJ1-6|few|-
TGCAGTGCCAAGGACGGGAGCTCCTATAATTCACCCCTCCACTTT
CSAKDGSSYNSPLHF
>15|TRBV9|TRBJ2-1|-|TRBD2
TGTGCCAGCAGCGTAGTCACTAGCGGGTACAATGAGCAGTTCTTC
CASSVVTSGYNEQFF
>15|TRBV30|TRBJ1-4|few|-
TGTGCCTGGAGCACCGGATTCGCAACTAATGAAAAACTGTTTTTT
CAWSTGFATNEKLFF
>14|TRBV9|TRBJ2-1|-|-
TGTGCCAGCAGCGTGAATATGGGGGCTTTTGAGCAGTTCTTC
CASSVNMGAFEQFF
>15|TRBV7-8|TRBJ2-1|many|TRBD2
TGTGCCAGCAGCTTTACTAGGACTAGCGGCAATGAGCAGTTCTTC
CASSFTRTSGNEQFF
>14|TRBV11-2|TRBJ1-1|few|-
TGTGCCAGCAGCCGATTCCTAGGGAACACTGAAGCTTTCTTT
CASSRFLGNTEAFF
>14|TRBV28|TRBJ2-7|-|TRBD2
TGTGCCAGCAGTTTCCGGACTAGCCCGTACGAGCAGTACTTC
CASSFRTSPYEQYF
>14|TRBV12-3/TRBV12-4|TRBJ1-4|many|-
TGTGCCAGCAGTATCCGCTCGGGAGGGTCAAAACTGTTTTTT
CASSIRSGGSKLFF
>13|TRBV11-1|TRBJ1-2|many|TRBD1
TGTGCCAGCAGCTTTCGGGACAGCTATGGCTACACCTTC
CASSFRDSYGYTF
>16|TRBV7-2|TRBJ2-1|few|TRBD1
TGTGCCAGCAGCTTCGACAGGGGTTCGCAGTACGATGAGCAGTTCTTC
CASSFDRGSQYDEQFF
>13|TRBV7-9|TRBJ1-2|many|TRBD1
TGTGCCAGCAGCCCGGACAGGAGGGAGGGCTACACCTTC
CASSPDRREGYTF
>15|TRBV6-1|TRBJ1-3|many|-
TGTGCCAGCAGTGAAAGTCGGGCCGCTGGAAACACCATATATTTT
CASSESRAAGNTIYF
>16|TRBV24-1|TRBJ2-1|many|-
TGTGCCACCAGTGGCAGACAGACAGCTACGTACAATGAGCAGTTCTTC
CATSGRQTATYNEQFF
>16|TRBV12-3/TRBV12-4|TRBJ2-5|many|-
TGTGCCAGCAGTTTAGAGGCAGGGGAGGCTCAAGAGACCCAGTACTTC
CASSLEAGEAQETQYF
>16|TRBV19|TRBJ2-1|-|TRBD2
TGTGCCAGTCGAAGCGGGAGGGCCGACGGTTTCAATGAGCAGTTCTTC
CASRSGRADGFNEQFF
>15|TRBV29-1|TRBJ2-7|many|TRBD2
TGCAGCGTCCGTTCCGAGGGAGGGGATCTGTGGGAGCAGTACTTC
CSVRSEGGDLWEQYF
>15|TRBV9|TRBJ1-1|many|-
TGTGCCAGCAGCGGAACAGCGTCGATGAACACTGAAGCTTTCTTT
CASSGTASMNTEAFF
>12|TRBV28|TRBJ1-1|many|TRBD1
TGTGCCAGCAGTCTGACAGGGGCAGAAGCTTTCTTT
CASSLTGAEAFF
>16|TRBV7-2|TRBJ2-3|few|TRBD2
TGTGCCAGCAGCGCGGGGGGAGGGCCCCTCACAGATACGCAGTATTTT
CASSAGGGPLTDTQYF
>17|TRBV14|TRBJ2-2|-|-
TGTGCCAGCAGCTCAAGACCGGGACATTTGAACACCGGGGAGCTGTTTTTT
CASSSRPGHLNTGELFF
>16|TRBV20-1|TRBJ2-5|many|TRBD1
TGCAGTGCTAGAGCACCTGACAGGGGGCTGAGAGAGACCCAGTACTTC
CSARAPDRGLRETQYF
>16|TRBV12-5|TRBJ1-5|many|-
TGTGCTAGTGGTTTGGTAAACGTATATAGCAATCAGCCCCAGCATTTT
CASGLVNVYSNQPQHF
>15|TRBV7-6|TRBJ2-7|many|-
TGTGCCAGCAGCGCTGGGGCACCGAGCTCCTACGAGCAGTACTTC
CASSAGAPSSYEQYF
>15|TRBV5-1|TRBJ1-5|many|-
TGCGCCAGCAGCTTGGGGGACAAACTCCATCAGCCCCAGCATTTT
CASSLGDKLHQPQHF
>15|TRBV7-2|TRBJ2-5|many|-
TGTGCCAGCAGCTTAGCCCGACATGATCGGGAGACCCAGTACTTC
CASSLARHDRETQYF